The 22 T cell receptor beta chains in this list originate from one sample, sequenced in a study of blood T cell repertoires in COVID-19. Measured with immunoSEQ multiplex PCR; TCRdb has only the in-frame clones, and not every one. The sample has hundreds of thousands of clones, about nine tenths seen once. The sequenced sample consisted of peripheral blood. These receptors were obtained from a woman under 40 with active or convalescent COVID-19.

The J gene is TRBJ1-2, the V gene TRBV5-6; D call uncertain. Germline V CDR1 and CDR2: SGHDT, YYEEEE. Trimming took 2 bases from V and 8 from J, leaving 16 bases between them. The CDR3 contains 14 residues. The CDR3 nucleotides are TGTGCCAGCAGCTTTACGGGGAACTGGGGAGGCTACACCTTC. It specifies CASSFTGNWGGYTF.

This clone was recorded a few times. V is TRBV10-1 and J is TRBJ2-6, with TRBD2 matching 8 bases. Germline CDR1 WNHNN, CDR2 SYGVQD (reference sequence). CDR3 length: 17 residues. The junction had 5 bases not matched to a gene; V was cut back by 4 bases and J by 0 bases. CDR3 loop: CASSGTSSYSGANVLTF. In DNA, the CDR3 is TGCGCCAGCAGTGGGACTAGCAGTTACTCTGGGGCCAACGTCCTGACTTTC.

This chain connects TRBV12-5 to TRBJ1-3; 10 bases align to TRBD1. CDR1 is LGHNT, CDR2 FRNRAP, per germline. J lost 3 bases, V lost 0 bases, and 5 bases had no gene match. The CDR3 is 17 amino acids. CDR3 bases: TGTGCTAGTGGTTTGGTACTGGACAGGGGGTTTGGAAACACCATATATTTT. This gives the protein CASGLVLDRGFGNTIYF.

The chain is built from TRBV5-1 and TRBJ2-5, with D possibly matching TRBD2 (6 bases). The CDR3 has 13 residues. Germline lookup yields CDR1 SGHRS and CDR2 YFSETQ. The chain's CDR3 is CASSPGGQETQYF. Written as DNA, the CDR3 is TGCGCTTCAAGCCCAGGAGGGCAAGAGACCCAGTACTTC.

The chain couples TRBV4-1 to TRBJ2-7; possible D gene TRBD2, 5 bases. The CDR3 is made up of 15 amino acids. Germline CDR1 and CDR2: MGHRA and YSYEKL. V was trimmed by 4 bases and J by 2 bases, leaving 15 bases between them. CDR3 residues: CASSPGLEGAYEQYF. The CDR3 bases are TGCGCCAGCAGCCCCGGACTGGAAGGAGCCTACGAGCAGTACTTC.

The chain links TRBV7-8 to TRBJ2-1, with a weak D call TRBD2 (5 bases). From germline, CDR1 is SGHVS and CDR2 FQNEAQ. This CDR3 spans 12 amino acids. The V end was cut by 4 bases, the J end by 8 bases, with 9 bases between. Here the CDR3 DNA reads TGTGCCAGCAGCTCCGAGCGGTATGAGCAGTTCTTC. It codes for CASSSERYEQFF. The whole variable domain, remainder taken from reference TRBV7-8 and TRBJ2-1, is GAGVSQSPRYKVAKRGQDVALRCDPISGHVSLFWYQQALGQGPEFLTYFQNEAQLDKSGLPSDRFFAERPEGSVSTLKIQRTQQEDSAVYLCASSSERYEQFFGPGTRLTVL.

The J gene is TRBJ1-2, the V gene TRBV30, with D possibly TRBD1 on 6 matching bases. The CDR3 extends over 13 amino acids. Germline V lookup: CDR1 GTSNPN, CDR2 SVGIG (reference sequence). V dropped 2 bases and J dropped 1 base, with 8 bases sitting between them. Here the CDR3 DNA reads TGTGCCTGGAGTACAGGGTTTAACTATGGCTACACCTTC. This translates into CAWSTGFNYGYTF.

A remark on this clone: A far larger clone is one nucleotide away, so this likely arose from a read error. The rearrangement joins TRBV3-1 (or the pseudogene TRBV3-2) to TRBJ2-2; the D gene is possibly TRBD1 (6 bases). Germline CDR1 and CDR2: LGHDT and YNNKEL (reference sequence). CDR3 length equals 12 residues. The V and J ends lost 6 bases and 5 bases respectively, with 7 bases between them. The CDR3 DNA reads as TGTGCCAGCAGACAGGGAACCGGGGAGCTGTTTTTT. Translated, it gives CASRQGTGELFF.

CDR3 sequence (DNA): TGTGCCAGGCCTATTCGGACTAGCGGGGTATATGAGCAGTTCTTC. Its protein product is CARPIRTSGVYEQFF. This chain connects TRBV21-1 to TRBJ2-1; the D call of TRBD2 is as the table states it, not checked on the DNA. TRBV21-1 is annotated as a pseudogene. This CDR3 has 15 residues.

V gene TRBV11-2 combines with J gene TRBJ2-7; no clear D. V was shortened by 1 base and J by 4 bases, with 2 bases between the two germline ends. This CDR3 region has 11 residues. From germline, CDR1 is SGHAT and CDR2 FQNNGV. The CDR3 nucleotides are TGTGCCAGCAGCTTAGCTTACGAGCAGTACTTC. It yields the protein CASSLAYEQYF. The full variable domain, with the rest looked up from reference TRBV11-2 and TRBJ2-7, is EAGVAQSPRYKIIEKRQSVAFWCNPISGHATLYWYQQILGQGPKLLIQFQNNGVVDDSQLPKDRFSAERLKGVDSTLKIQPAKLEDSAVYLCASSLAYEQYFGPGTRLTVT.

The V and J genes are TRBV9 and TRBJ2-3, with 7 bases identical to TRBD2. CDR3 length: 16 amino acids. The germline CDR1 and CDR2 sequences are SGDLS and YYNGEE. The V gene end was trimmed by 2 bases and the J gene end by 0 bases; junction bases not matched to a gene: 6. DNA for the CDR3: TGTGCCAGCAGCGTCGGGGGGTCTAGTAGCACAGATACGCAGTATTTT. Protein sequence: CASSVGGSSSTDTQYF. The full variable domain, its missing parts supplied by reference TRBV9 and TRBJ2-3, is DSGVTQTPKHLITATGQRVTLRCSPRSGDLSVYWYQQSLDQGLQFLIQYYNGEERAKGNILERFSAQQFPDLHSELNLSSLELGDSALYFCASSVGGSSSTDTQYFGPGTRLTVL.

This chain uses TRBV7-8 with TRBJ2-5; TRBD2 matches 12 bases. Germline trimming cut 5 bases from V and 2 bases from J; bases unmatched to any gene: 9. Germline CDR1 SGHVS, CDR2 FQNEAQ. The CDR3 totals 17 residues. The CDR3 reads CASSHPLAGGKQETQYF. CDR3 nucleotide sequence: TGTGCCAGCAGCCACCCACTAGCGGGGGGAAAACAAGAGACCCAGTACTTC. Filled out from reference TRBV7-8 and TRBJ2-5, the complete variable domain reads GAGVSQSPRYKVAKRGQDVALRCDPISGHVSLFWYQQALGQGPEFLTYFQNEAQLDKSGLPSDRFFAERPEGSVSTLKIQRTQQEDSAVYLCASSHPLAGGKQETQYFGPGTRLLVL.

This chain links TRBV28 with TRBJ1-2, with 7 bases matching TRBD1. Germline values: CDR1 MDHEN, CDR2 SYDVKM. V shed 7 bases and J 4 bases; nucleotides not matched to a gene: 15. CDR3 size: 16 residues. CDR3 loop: CASTFAGTENLYGYTF. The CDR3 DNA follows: TGTGCCAGCACCTTCGCCGGGACAGAAAACCTCTATGGCTACACCTTC.

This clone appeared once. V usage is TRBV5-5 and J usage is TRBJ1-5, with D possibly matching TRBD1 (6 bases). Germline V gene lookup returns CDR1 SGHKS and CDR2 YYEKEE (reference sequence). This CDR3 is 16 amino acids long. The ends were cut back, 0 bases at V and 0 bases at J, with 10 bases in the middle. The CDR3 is CASSLVVGASNQPQHF. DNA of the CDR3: TGTGCCAGCAGCTTGGTGGTGGGGGCTAGCAATCAGCCCCAGCATTTT. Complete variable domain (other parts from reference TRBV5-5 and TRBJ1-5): DAGVTQSPTHLIKTRGQQVTLRCSPISGHKSVSWYQQVLGQGPQFIFQYYEKEERGRGNFPDRFSARQFPNYSSELNVNALLLGDSALYLCASSLVVGASNQPQHFGDGTRLSIL.

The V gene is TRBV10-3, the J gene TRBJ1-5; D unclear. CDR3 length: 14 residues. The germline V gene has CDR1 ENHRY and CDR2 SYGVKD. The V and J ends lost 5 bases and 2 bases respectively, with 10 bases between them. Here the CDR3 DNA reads TGTGCCATCAGTCCAGACGGGGGCAATCAGCCCCAGCATTTT. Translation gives CAISPDGGNQPQHF.

The chain's CDR3 is CATPNRTSGNSRTDTQYF. Here the CDR3 DNA reads TGTGCCACCCCGAATCGGACTAGCGGGAACTCGCGCACAGATACGCAGTATTTT. This chain links TRBV7-9 with TRBJ2-3; 12 bases line up with TRBD2. V lost 10 bases to trimming and J lost 1 base; unmatched junction nucleotides: 15. This CDR3 is built from 18 residues. CDR1 and CDR2 (germline): SEHNR, FQNEAQ (reference sequence).

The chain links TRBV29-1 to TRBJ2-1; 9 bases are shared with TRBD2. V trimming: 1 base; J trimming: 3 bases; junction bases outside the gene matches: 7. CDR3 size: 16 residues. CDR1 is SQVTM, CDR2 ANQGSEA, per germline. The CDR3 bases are TGCAGCGTTGAAGTCGGGTCGACTAGCGGCTACAATGAGCAGTTCTTC. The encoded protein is CSVEVGSTSGYNEQFF.

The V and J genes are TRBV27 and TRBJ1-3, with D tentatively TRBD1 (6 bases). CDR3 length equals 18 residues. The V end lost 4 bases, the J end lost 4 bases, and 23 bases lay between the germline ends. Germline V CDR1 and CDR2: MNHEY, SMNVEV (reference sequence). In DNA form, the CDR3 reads TGTGCCAGCAGTTCATACCACGACAGGTCAGGGAGCGGAAACACCATATATTTT. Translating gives CASSSYHDRSGSGNTIYF.

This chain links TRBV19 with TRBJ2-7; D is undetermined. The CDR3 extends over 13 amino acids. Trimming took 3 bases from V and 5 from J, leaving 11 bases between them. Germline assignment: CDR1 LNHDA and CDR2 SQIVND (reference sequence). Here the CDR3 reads CASSMLGQDEQYF. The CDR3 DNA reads TGTGCCAGTAGTATGTTGGGCCAGGACGAGCAGTACTTC.

In nucleotides, the CDR3 is TGCGCCAGCACCTCCGGGACAGGGTTTTCCACAGATACGCAGTATTTT. This translates into CASTSGTGFSTDTQYF. This chain joins TRBV5-1 and TRBJ2-3; 9 nucleotides match TRBD1. After removal of 6 bases from V and 2 bases from J, the junction contained 10 bases not matched to a gene. The CDR3 runs 16 residues. Germline-derived CDR1 and CDR2 are SGHRS and YFSETQ.

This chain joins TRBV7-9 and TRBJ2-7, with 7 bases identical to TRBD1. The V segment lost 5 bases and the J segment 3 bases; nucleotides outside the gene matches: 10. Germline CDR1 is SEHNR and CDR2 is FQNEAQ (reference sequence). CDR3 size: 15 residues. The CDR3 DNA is TGTGCCAGCAGCGAAGGGCCCGGGACAGTCTACGAGCAGTACTTC. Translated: CASSEGPGTVYEQYF.

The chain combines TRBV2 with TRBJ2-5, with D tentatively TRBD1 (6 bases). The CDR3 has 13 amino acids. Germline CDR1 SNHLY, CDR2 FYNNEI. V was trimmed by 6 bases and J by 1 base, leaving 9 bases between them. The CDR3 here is CASSGQFQETQYF. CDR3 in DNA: TGTGCCAGCAGCGGACAGTTCCAAGAGACCCAGTACTTC.